One and the same sample provided the 8 T cell receptor beta chains below, sequenced in a study of CD8 T cells in ankylosing spondylitis. TCRdb processed the 5' RACE reads anew with MiXCR; each CDR3 protein has one entry. The sample carries approximately 290,000 distinct CDR3 sequences, 20% to 25% recorded once. The source material was blood, either unsorted or a sorted T cell fraction (not recorded which). These TCRs come from a female donor with ankylosing spondylitis or in good health (not recorded which).

This clonotype was seen more than once but under ten times. The chain recombines TRBV24-1 with TRBJ2-3; TRBD1 or TRBD2 may be the D gene (5 bases each). Germline V gene data show CDR1 as KGHDR and CDR2 as SFDVKD. V dropped 5 bases and J dropped 5 bases, with 7 bases sitting between them. The length of the CDR3 is 12 residues. In nucleotides, the CDR3 is TGTGCCACCAGTGGGGGGAAAGATACGCAGTATTTT. This translates into CATSGGKDTQYF.

This clonotype has just a few counts. This chain links TRBV24-1 with TRBJ2-7; no reliable D call. V was clipped by 4 bases and J by 0 bases, with 6 bases between them. Germline lookup yields CDR1 KGHDR and CDR2 SFDVKD. The CDR3 runs to 13 residues. CDR3 DNA sequence: TGTGCCACCAGTGAGGGCAGCTCCTACGAGCAGTACTTC. Its protein is CATSEGSSYEQYF.

The chain joins TRBV12-3 or TRBV12-4 to TRBJ2-7; 9 nucleotides match TRBD2. Losses at the gene ends were 8 bases for V and 6 bases for J; bases not matched to a gene: 8. The length of the CDR3 is 13 residues. CDR3 bases: TGTGCCAGCCGCCTAAGCGGGAGGCCCGAGCAGTACTTC. Residues: CASRLSGRPEQYF.

This clonotype came up a few times. The J gene is TRBJ1-1, the V gene TRBV18; unclear D gene. The CDR3 covers 14 residues. CDR1 is KGHSH, CDR2 LQKENI, per germline. Between the trimmed V and J ends, which lost 6 bases and 5 bases, there was a span of 16 bases. The DNA for the CDR3 is TGTGCCAGCTCGCAGGAAGGCGCGGGAACTGAAGCTTTCTTT. This codes for CASSQEGAGTEAFF.

This clonotype has a handful of counts. The chain recombines TRBV20-1 with TRBJ2-1; 10 nucleotides line up with TRBD2. V gave up 6 bases and J gave up 5 bases; unmatched junction bases: 7. The CDR3 is 14 amino acids. Germline-derived CDR1 and CDR2 are DFQATT and SNEGSKA (reference sequence). The CDR3 reads CSALSSGGHNEQFF. CDR3 DNA sequence: TGCAGTGCCTTATCTAGCGGGGGACACAATGAGCAGTTCTTC.

V is TRBV11-3 and J is TRBJ1-4, with D unresolved. CDR3 size: 18 residues. Germline V CDR1 and CDR2: SGHNT, YENEEA. V lost 5 bases and J 8 bases, leaving 27 bases between the germline ends. CDR3 in amino acids: CASSPPLTVASPKEKLFF. The CDR3 DNA is TGTGCCAGCAGCCCCCCCCTGACCGTAGCTAGTCCGAAGGAAAAACTGTTTTTT.

This clonotype was seen repeatedly, ten times or more. The chain couples TRBV25-1 to TRBJ2-7; D may be TRBD2 (5 bases). V dropped 5 bases and J dropped 7 bases, with 9 bases sitting between them. Germline-derived CDR1 and CDR2 are MGHDK and SYGVNS. This CDR3 is 11 amino acids long. CDR3 region: CASSSPGEQYF. CDR3 nucleotide sequence: TGTGCCAGCAGTAGTCCGGGGGAGCAGTACTTC.

This clonotype was found a few times. This chain uses TRBV12-3 or TRBV12-4 with TRBJ2-7; D possibly matches TRBD1 or TRBD2 (5 bases each). The CDR3 totals 14 residues. V was pared by 7 bases and J by 6 bases, with 19 bases between. The DNA of the CDR3 is TGTGCCAGCACCGAGGACCGCCGGGGACGCGAGCAGTACTTC. It codes for CASTEDRRGREQYF.